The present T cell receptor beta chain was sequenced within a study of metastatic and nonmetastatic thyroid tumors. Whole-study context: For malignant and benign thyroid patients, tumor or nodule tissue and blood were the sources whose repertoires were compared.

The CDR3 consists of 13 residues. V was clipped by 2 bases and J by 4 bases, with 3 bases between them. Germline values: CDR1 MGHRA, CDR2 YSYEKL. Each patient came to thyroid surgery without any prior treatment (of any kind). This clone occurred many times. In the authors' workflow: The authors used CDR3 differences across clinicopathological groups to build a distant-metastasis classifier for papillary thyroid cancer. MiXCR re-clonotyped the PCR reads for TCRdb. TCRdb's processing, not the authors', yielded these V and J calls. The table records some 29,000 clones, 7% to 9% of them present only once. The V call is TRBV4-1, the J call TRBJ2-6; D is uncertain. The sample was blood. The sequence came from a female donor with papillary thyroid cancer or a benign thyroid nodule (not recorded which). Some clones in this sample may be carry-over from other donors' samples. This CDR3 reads CASSQLGANVLTF. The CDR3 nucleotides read TGCGCCAGCAGCCAACTGGGGGCCAACGTCCTGACTTTC.